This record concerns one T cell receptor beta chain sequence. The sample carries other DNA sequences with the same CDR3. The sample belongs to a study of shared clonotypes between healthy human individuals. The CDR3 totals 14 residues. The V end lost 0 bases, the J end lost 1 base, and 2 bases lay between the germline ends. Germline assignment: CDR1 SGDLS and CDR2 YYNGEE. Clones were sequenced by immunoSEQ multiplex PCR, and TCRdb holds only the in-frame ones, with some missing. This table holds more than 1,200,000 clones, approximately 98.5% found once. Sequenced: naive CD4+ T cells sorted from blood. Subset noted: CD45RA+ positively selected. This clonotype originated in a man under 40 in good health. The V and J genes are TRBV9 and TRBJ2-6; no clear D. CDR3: CASSVVSGANVLTF. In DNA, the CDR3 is TGTGCCAGCAGCGTAGTTTCTGGGGCCAACGTCCTGACTTTC.